This T cell receptor (beta chain) was recovered during a study of blood T cells in healthy people across ages. Germline-derived CDR1 and CDR2 are MDHEN and SYDVKM. The CDR3 consists of 14 residues. V dropped 2 bases and J dropped 2 bases, with 10 bases sitting between them. Primers used in a second PCR of roughly 6 to 12 cycles were a sample-barcoded 5' primer and a J-beta primer mix. TCRdb reanalysed the 5' RACE reads using MiXCR and keeps one entry per CDR3 protein. The table has around 900,000 distinct CDR3 sequences, roughly 51% seen once. The TCR originated in a woman in her fifties or sixties in good health. This sequence joins TRBV28 and TRBJ2-7, with a tentative D call TRBD2 (5 bases). Sequenced sample: blood. The CDR3 sequence is CASSLLLGAYEQYF. For the CDR3, the DNA is TGTGCCAGCAGTTTACTTCTCGGGGCCTACGAGCAGTACTTC.